A single sample is the source of the 16 T cell receptor beta chains below, sequenced in a study of cytomegalovirus exposure and HLA in healthy donors. Method: immunoSEQ multiplex PCR; TCRdb's copy keeps in-frame clones and lacks some. Counted here are tens of thousands of clones, approximately 94% occurring once; the ten biggest clones make up approximately 3%. Sequencing was done on a sample of PBMCs. These receptors were taken from a woman between 18 and 29 years old in good health and CMV-seropositive.

With respect to this clone: Germline and junction disagree at one end, which may indicate a read error. The V and J genes are TRBV5-1 and TRBJ2-5, with TRBD2 identical over 11 bases. CDR1 and CDR2 (germline): SGHRS, YFSETQ. The CDR3 totals 14 residues. The CDR3: CASSLSLAGGPEHF. The CDR3 nucleotides read TGCGCCAGCAGCTTGTCGCTAGCGGGGGGCCCCGAGCACTTC.

V is TRBV7-9 and J is TRBJ2-1, with 9 bases matching TRBD2. Trimming at V came to 8 bases and at J to 8 bases, leaving 10 bases not matched to a gene. Looked up from germline, CDR1 is SEHNR and CDR2 is FQNEAQ (reference sequence). The CDR3 is 14 residues long. The CDR3 nucleotides read TGTGCCAGCCTAGCGGGGTTGGTTCCGGATGAGCAGTTCTTC. Translated: CASLAGLVPDEQFF.

The V gene is TRBV19, the J gene TRBJ2-7, with 7 nucleotides matching TRBD1. CDR3 length equals 19 residues. V shed 5 bases and J 1 base; nucleotides not matched to a gene: 20. Germline V lookup: CDR1 LNHDA, CDR2 SQIVND (reference sequence). The CDR3 loop reads CASSPHRGINLLRSYEQYF. The DNA of the CDR3 is TGTGCCAGTAGTCCACACAGGGGAATAAACTTATTACGATCCTACGAGCAGTACTTC.

The chain recombines TRBV18 with TRBJ2-7, with 7 bases fitting TRBD1. Germline V gives CDR1 KGHSH, CDR2 LQKENI. The J segment lost 5 bases and the V segment lost 2 bases, leaving 9 bases of the junction unmatched. The CDR3 runs to 15 residues. The DNA of the CDR3 is TGTGCCAGCTCACCAATCCCAGGGGGATCCAACGAGCAGTACTTC. Its protein is CASSPIPGGSNEQYF.

The rearrangement links TRBV11-2 to TRBJ2-7; TRBD1 might be the D (6 bases). V was clipped by 5 bases and J by 0 bases, with 17 bases between them. Germline CDR1 SGHAT, CDR2 FQNNGV. The CDR3 is made up of 16 amino acids. The CDR3 region is CASSHVTGHLSYEQYF. The CDR3 DNA is TGTGCCAGCAGCCACGTGACAGGCCACCTCTCCTACGAGCAGTACTTC.

This rearrangement joins TRBV7-9 to TRBJ1-1; no clear D gene. The CDR3 consists of 12 residues. From germline, CDR1 is SEHNR and CDR2 FQNEAQ (reference sequence). V gave up 4 bases and J gave up 11 bases, with 14 bases separating them. DNA of the CDR3: TGTGCCAGCAGCTCTAACCCTGGGGAGGCTTTCTTT. Encoded protein: CASSSNPGEAFF.

This chain connects TRBV4-1 to TRBJ1-5, with D unresolved. The germline V gene encodes CDR1 MGHRA and CDR2 YSYEKL. CDR3 size: 14 residues. V was shortened by 0 bases and J by 5 bases, with 8 bases between the two germline ends. CDR3 sequence reads: CASSQDSVYQPQHF. For the CDR3, the DNA is TGCGCCAGCAGCCAAGATTCGGTTTATCAGCCCCAGCATTTT.

The J gene is TRBJ2-5, the V gene TRBV30; 12 bases align to TRBD2. The J segment lost 5 bases and the V segment lost 3 bases, leaving 7 bases of the junction unmatched. Germline assignment: CDR1 GTSNPN and CDR2 SVGIG (reference sequence). The CDR3 sequence is 15 residues long. The CDR3 sequence is CAWRLTSGRQETQYF. The CDR3 DNA reads as TGTGCCTGGAGACTGACTAGCGGGAGACAGGAGACCCAGTACTTC.

In DNA form, the CDR3 reads TGTGCCAGCAAAGGGACAGGGGACACTGAAGCTTTCTTT. Residues: CASKGTGDTEAFF. The V and J genes are TRBV6-4 and TRBJ1-1, with 10 bases identical to TRBD1. The CDR3 has 13 amino acids. The trim removed 7 bases at V and 3 bases at J, leaving 2 bases unmatched. CDR1 is MRHNA and CDR2 is SNTAGT in the germline V gene.

The chain links TRBV19 to TRBJ1-2; D remains unclear. The CDR3 totals 14 residues. Germline V CDR1 and CDR2: LNHDA, SQIVND (reference sequence). Trimming removed 5 bases from V and 0 bases from J, with 10 bases in between. The CDR3 sequence: CASSSGLANYGYTF. CDR3 coding DNA: TGTGCCAGTAGTTCAGGCTTAGCTAACTATGGCTACACCTTC.

This chain connects TRBV5-1 to TRBJ2-7; weak D call: TRBD2 (5 bases). The CDR3 sequence is 16 residues long. Between the trimmed V and J ends, which lost 0 bases and 0 bases, there was a span of 13 bases. The germline V gene has CDR1 SGHRS and CDR2 YFSETQ. CDR3 loop: CASSLAEGVLSYEQYF. The CDR3 bases are TGCGCCAGCAGCTTGGCCGAGGGCGTACTCTCCTACGAGCAGTACTTC. The whole variable domain, remainder taken from reference TRBV5-1 and TRBJ2-7, is KAGVTQTPRYLIKTRGQQVTLSCSPISGHRSVSWYQQTPGQGLQFLFEYFSETQRNKGNFPGRFSGRQFSNSRSEMNVSTLELGDSALYLCASSLAEGVLSYEQYFGPGTRLTVT.

The chain carries TRBV4-1 and TRBJ2-5, with 10 bases aligning to TRBD2. This CDR3 comprises 15 residues. Germline trimming cut 5 bases from V and 4 bases from J; bases unmatched to any gene: 7. CDR1 is MGHRA and CDR2 is YSYEKL in the germline V gene. CDR3 in amino acids: CASSDLAGVRETQYF. The DNA of the CDR3 is TGCGCCAGCAGCGACCTAGCGGGGGTGAGAGAGACCCAGTACTTC.

The rearrangement links TRBV28 to TRBJ2-2; 7 positions match TRBD1. The CDR3 is 16 amino acids. Germline V gene sequence: CDR1 MDHEN, CDR2 SYDVKM. V was pared by 4 bases and J by 3 bases, with 8 bases of the junction left unmatched. The chain's CDR3 is CASSSDRRVYTGELFF. CDR3 coding DNA: TGTGCCAGCAGTTCGGACAGGCGGGTGTACACCGGGGAGCTGTTTTTT.

The chain employs TRBV5-4 and TRBJ2-1, with 12 bases matching TRBD2. The CDR3 contains 20 residues. From germline, CDR1 is SGHNT and CDR2 YYREEE (reference sequence). J gave up 7 bases and V 1 base, and 18 bases lay outside the gene matches. The CDR3 loop reads CASSLKRSPTSGGSGNEQFF. CDR3 sequence (DNA): TGTGCCAGCAGCTTGAAGCGGAGTCCCACTAGCGGGGGGAGCGGTAATGAGCAGTTCTTC.

The chain's CDR3 is CASSMPHRGLRVKNTEAFF. CDR3 nucleotide sequence: TGTGCCAGTAGTATGCCCCACAGGGGGCTGAGGGTGAAGAACACTGAAGCTTTCTTT. The rearrangement joins TRBV19 to TRBJ1-1; 9 nucleotides agree with TRBD1. After removal of 3 bases from V and 1 base from J, the junction contained 15 bases not matched to a gene. CDR3 length: 19 residues. Germline values: CDR1 LNHDA, CDR2 SQIVND (reference sequence).

CDR3 in DNA: TGTGCCAGCAGTGTGGGACAGGGCTATGGCTACACCTTC. Amino acids: CASSVGQGYGYTF. The chain links TRBV6-5 to TRBJ1-2; TRBD1 aligns across 9 bases. The germline V gene has CDR1 MNHEY and CDR2 SVGAGI. The CDR3 sequence is 13 residues long. V gave up 5 bases and J gave up 4 bases; unmatched junction bases: 2.